The 7 T cell receptor beta chains below were found in one sample sequenced in a study of blood T cell repertoires in COVID-19. The protocol was immunoSEQ multiplex PCR, while the TCRdb copy is restricted to in-frame clones and leaves out a portion. The table has 350,000 to 450,000 clones, about 85% seen once. Input material: peripheral blood. Source of these receptors: a woman aged 18-29 years with acute or convalescent COVID-19.

J is TRBJ1-2 and V is TRBV28; the D gene is possibly TRBD1 (5 bases). V was clipped by 5 bases and J by 4 bases, with 14 bases between them. CDR1 and CDR2 from the germline V gene are MDHEN and SYDVKM. The CDR3 has 14 residues. In DNA, the CDR3 is TGTGCCAGCAGTGCCCCGGGACTCTCCTATGGCTACACCTTC. It translates to CASSAPGLSYGYTF.

V gene TRBV9 combines with J gene TRBJ2-7, with a tentative D call TRBD1 (5 bases). The CDR3 spans 14 residues. CDR1 is SGDLS and CDR2 is YYNGEE in the germline V gene. V lost 4 bases and J 1 base, leaving 12 bases between the germline ends. Here the CDR3 DNA reads TGTGCCAGCAGCCCCGGGTCAGGGTCCTACGAGCAGTACTTC. It yields the protein CASSPGSGSYEQYF.

The J gene is TRBJ2-3, the V gene TRBV29-1; 9 nucleotides agree with TRBD2. Germline CDR1 is SQVTM and CDR2 is ANQGSEA. This CDR3 spans 19 amino acids. The ends lost 7 bases at V and 0 bases at J; junction bases unmatched: 20. The CDR3 region is CSAEHSGSKGPVSTDTQYF. CDR3 coding DNA: TGCAGCGCAGAGCATAGCGGGAGTAAGGGGCCCGTTAGCACAGATACGCAGTATTTT.

This clone has only one observation. The V call is TRBV6-5, the J call TRBJ1-3; TRBD1 might be the D (6 bases). This CDR3 spans 14 amino acids. The ends were cut back, 6 bases at V and 1 base at J, with 10 bases in the middle. Per germline, CDR1 MNHEY and CDR2 SVGAGI. The CDR3 nucleotides are TGTGCCAGCAGGGATCAGGGGTCTGGAAACACCATATATTTT. Encoded protein: CASRDQGSGNTIYF.

This chain links TRBV28 with TRBJ2-7; D not resolved. The CDR3 runs to 15 residues. CDR1 is MDHEN, CDR2 SYDVKM, per germline. Between the trimmed V and J ends, which lost 8 bases and 0 bases, there was a span of 17 bases. The CDR3 nucleotides are TGTGCCAGCGCTCCGCCCTACGGTCGCTCCTACGAGCAGTACTTC. Protein sequence: CASAPPYGRSYEQYF.

In this sample, this clone turned up a few times. The chain couples TRBV4-1 to TRBJ1-5, with TRBD1 as a possible D gene (6 bases). The V end lost 0 bases, the J end lost 7 bases, and 13 bases lay between the germline ends. CDR1 and CDR2 from the germline V gene are MGHRA and YSYEKL. The CDR3 length is 15 residues. CDR3 residues: CASSQDRGGDQPQHF. The CDR3 coding sequence is TGCGCCAGCAGCCAAGACAGGGGCGGTGACCAGCCCCAGCATTTT.

V gene TRBV5-6 combines with J gene TRBJ2-5; 9 bases match TRBD1. Germline V CDR1 and CDR2: SGHDT, YYEEEE. The CDR3 length is 16 residues. V shed 3 bases, J shed 0 bases, and the junction held 6 bases outside the gene matches. This chain's CDR3 is CASSYTGTGYQETQYF. CDR3 sequence (DNA): TGTGCCAGCAGCTATACCGGGACAGGGTACCAAGAGACCCAGTACTTC. Based on the CDR3 plus reference TRBV5-6 and TRBJ2-5, the full variable domain is DAGVTQSPTHLIKTRGQQVTLRCSPKSGHDTVSWYQQALGQGPQFIFQYYEEEERQRGNFPDRFSGHQFPNYSSELNVNALLLGDSALYLCASSYTGTGYQETQYFGPGTRLLVL.